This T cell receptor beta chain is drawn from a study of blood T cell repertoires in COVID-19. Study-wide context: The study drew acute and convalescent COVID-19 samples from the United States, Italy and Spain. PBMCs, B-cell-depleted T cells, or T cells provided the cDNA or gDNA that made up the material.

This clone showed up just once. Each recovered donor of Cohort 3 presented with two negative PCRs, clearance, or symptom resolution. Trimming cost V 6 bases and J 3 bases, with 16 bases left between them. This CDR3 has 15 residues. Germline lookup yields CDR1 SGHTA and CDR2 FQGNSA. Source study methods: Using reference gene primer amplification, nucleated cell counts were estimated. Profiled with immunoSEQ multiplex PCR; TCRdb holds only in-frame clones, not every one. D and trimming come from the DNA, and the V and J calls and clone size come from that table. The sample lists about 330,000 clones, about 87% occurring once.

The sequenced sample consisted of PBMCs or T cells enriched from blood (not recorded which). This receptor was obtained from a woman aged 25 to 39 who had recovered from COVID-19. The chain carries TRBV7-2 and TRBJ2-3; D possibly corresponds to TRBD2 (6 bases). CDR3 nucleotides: TGTGCCAGCAGAGACCGGGGGTTCCTAACAGATACGCAGTATTTT. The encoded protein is CASRDRGFLTDTQYF. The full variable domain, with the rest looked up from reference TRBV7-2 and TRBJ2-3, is GAGVSQSPSNKVTEKGKDVELRCDPISGHTALYWYRQSLGQGLEFLIYFQGNSAPDKSGLPSDRFSAERTGGSVSTLTIQRTQQEDSAVYLCASRDRGFLTDTQYFGPGTRLTVL.